This TCR beta chain was sequenced during a study of response to subunit inactivated influenza vaccine. This CDR3 spans 15 amino acids. From the RT-PCR reads, TCRdb called clonotypes with MiXCR, one entry per CDR3 protein. This sample has 530,000 or so distinct CDR3 sequences; approximately 10% occur once, and the top ten carry 10%. The TCR comes from a man over 45 who received an inactivated influenza vaccine. Sequenced material: PBMCs from blood, taken on the day of vaccination. V is TRBV21-1 and J is TRBJ1-2; the table calls TRBD1, which could not be checked here. TRBV21-1 is noted as a pseudogene. The CDR3 loop is CASSKEPGGVYGYTF. In nucleotides, the CDR3 is TGTGCCAGCAGCAAAGAACCAGGGGGCGTCTATGGCTACACCTTC.